The T cell receptor (beta chain) under discussion was sequenced for a study of CD8+CD57+ T cells in acquired aplastic anemia. Findings of the study overall: In common between the patients and the controls were some 28 CD8+ CDR3 sequences.

Patients sequenced had flow cytometry evidence of CD8+CD57+ cell expansion. The diagnosis in all patients was severe acquired aplastic anemia. The use of genomic DNA as template underpinned the TCR beta VDJ and CDR3 profiling. TCRdb independently ran MiXCR on the reads; one entry per CDR3 protein. Here the sample spans 120,000 or so distinct CDR3 sequences, about 60% being singletons. The V gene's germline CDR1 is MNHNS and CDR2 SASEGT. V lost 6 bases, J lost 12 bases, and 4 bases lay in between. The CDR3 covers 8 residues. This clonotype was seen many times. Its target is not known. J is TRBJ2-3 and V is TRBV6-1; no definite D call. The receptor's source is a human donor with aplastic anemia. Input material: sorted CD4+, CD8+, or CD8+CD57+ T cells (not recorded which) from PBMCs. The CDR3 sequence is CASSYQYF. CDR3 bases: TGTGCCAGCAGCTATCAGTATTTT.